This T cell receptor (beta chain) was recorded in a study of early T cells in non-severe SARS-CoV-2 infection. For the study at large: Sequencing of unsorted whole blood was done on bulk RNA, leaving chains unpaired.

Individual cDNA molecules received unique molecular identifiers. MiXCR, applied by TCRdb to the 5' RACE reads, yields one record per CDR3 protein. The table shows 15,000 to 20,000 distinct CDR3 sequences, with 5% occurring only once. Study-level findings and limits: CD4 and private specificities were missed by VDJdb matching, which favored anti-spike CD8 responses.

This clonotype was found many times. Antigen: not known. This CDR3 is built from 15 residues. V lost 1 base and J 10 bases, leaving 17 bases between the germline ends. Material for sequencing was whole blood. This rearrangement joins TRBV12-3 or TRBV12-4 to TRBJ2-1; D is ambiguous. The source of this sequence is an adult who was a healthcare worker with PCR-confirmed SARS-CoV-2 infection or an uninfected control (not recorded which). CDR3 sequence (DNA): TGTGCCAGCAGTTTAGAGGCTAGTCTCCAGACGGAGCAGTTCTTC. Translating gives CASSLEASLQTEQFF.